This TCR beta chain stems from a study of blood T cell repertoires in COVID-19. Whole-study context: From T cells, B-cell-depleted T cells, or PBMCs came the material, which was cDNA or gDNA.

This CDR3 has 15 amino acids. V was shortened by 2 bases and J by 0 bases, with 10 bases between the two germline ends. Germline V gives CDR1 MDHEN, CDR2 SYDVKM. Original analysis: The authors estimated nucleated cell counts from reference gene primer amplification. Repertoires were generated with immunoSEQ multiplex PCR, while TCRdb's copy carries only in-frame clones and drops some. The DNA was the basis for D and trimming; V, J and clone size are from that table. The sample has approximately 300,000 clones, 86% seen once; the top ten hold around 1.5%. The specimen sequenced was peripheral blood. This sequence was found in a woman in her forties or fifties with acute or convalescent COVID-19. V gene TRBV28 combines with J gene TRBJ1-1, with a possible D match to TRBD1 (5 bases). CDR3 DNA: TGTGCCAGCAGTTTACAGGGCCTCTTGAACACTGAAGCTTTCTTT. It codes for CASSLQGLLNTEAFF.